Each of the 9 T cell receptor beta chains below was sequenced from the same sample in a study of blood T cell repertoires in COVID-19. Some clones are missing from TCRdb's copy, which holds only in-frame ones; the method was immunoSEQ multiplex PCR. The sample consists of 400,000 or so clones, about 87% of them appearing once. Material for sequencing was peripheral blood. Receptors were obtained from a man between 18 and 29 years old with COVID-19, enrolled during active disease.

The genes are TRBV11-1 and TRBJ2-3, with 8 bases matching TRBD1. CDR3 length: 15 residues. V shed 1 base and J 8 bases; nucleotides not matched to a gene: 8. Germline-derived CDR1 and CDR2 are SGHAT and FQDESV (reference sequence). The CDR3 DNA follows: TGTGCCAGCAGCTTAGTGGGGACAGGCGGCGGTACGCAGTATTTT. Its translation is CASSLVGTGGGTQYF.

The J gene is TRBJ2-5, the V gene TRBV4-2, with 7 bases lining up with TRBD2. The junction had 4 bases not matched to a gene; V was cut back by 2 bases and J by 10 bases. The CDR3 loop spans 12 amino acids. From germline, CDR1 is LGHNA and CDR2 YNFKEQ. In DNA, the CDR3 is TGTGCCAGCAGCCAACATGGGGGGGACCAGTACTTC. Translation: CASSQHGGDQYF.

The J gene is TRBJ1-3, the V gene TRBV4-1; perhaps TRBD1 as D (6 bases). The germline gives CDR1 MGHRA, CDR2 YSYEKL. V was cut by 4 bases and J by 2 bases, with 9 bases left in between. The CDR3 is 14 amino acids. The CDR3 region is CASSLRDTGNTIYF. CDR3 bases: TGCGCCAGCAGCCTCCGGGACACTGGAAACACCATATATTTT.

This rearrangement joins TRBV19 to TRBJ1-5, with a possible D match to TRBD1 (5 bases). The CDR3 extends over 15 amino acids. With 5 bases removed from V and 0 bases from J, the gap between germline ends came to 11 bases. CDR1 LNHDA and CDR2 SQIVND come from the germline V gene (reference sequence). CDR3 loop: CASSWGKYSNQPQHF. Here the CDR3 DNA reads TGTGCCAGTAGTTGGGGCAAATATAGCAATCAGCCCCAGCATTTT.

V and J are TRBV7-9 and TRBJ1-1; 7 bases match TRBD1. CDR1 and CDR2 from the germline V gene are SEHNR and FQNEAQ (reference sequence). V was clipped by 2 bases and J by 12 bases; unmatched bases: 9. CDR3 size: 13 residues. The CDR3 DNA is TGTGCCAGCAGCTTATGGGGAGACAGGGAGCCTTTCTTT. It yields the protein CASSLWGDREPFF.

This chain links TRBV24-1 with TRBJ2-2; D remains ambiguous. Germline V gives CDR1 KGHDR, CDR2 SFDVKD. The CDR3 extends over 16 amino acids. V lost 2 bases and J 0 bases, leaving 9 bases between the germline ends. The CDR3 protein is CATSDWSSANTGELFF. The CDR3 DNA reads TGTGCCACCAGTGATTGGTCCAGCGCGAACACCGGGGAGCTGTTTTTT.

The J gene is TRBJ2-7, the V gene TRBV19; 13 bases fit TRBD2. Germline V CDR1 and CDR2: LNHDA, SQIVND (reference sequence). V lost 5 bases, J lost 0 bases, and 4 bases stayed unmatched. This CDR3 spans 16 amino acids. The CDR3 region is CASSVGLAGVSYEQYF. Here the CDR3 DNA reads TGTGCCAGTAGTGTAGGACTAGCGGGAGTCTCCTACGAGCAGTACTTC.

V and J are TRBV24-1 and TRBJ2-1; possible D gene TRBD2, 5 bases. CDR1 and CDR2 (germline): KGHDR, SFDVKD. Trimming stripped 2 bases from V and 0 bases from J, with 10 bases between. The CDR3 extends over 16 amino acids. The CDR3 coding sequence is TGTGCCACCAGTGATTCTAGCAAGAGCTCCTACAATGAGCAGTTCTTC. It is translated as CATSDSSKSSYNEQFF.

A remark on this clone: Other DNA sequences in the same sample also yield this CDR3. This chain uses TRBV7-9 with TRBJ2-1; no clear D. Germline lookup yields CDR1 SEHNR and CDR2 FQNEAQ (reference sequence). The ends were cut back, 1 base at V and 2 bases at J, with 6 bases in the middle. CDR3 length equals 14 residues. This CDR3 reads CASSLGGPYNEQFF. In DNA form, the CDR3 reads TGTGCCAGCAGCTTAGGCGGTCCCTACAATGAGCAGTTCTTC.